Following are 18 T cell receptor beta chains from one sample sequenced in a study of CD8 T cells in ankylosing spondylitis. Using its own MiXCR run on the 5' RACE reads, TCRdb lists one record per CDR3 protein. The table includes around 250,000 distinct CDR3 sequences, over 8.5% detected once. Sequenced input: blood, either unsorted or a sorted T cell fraction (not recorded which). The receptor source for this set is a male donor with ankylosing spondylitis or in good health (not recorded which).

This clonotype was recorded a few times. This chain joins TRBV24-1 and TRBJ2-6; D unresolved. This CDR3 contains 17 residues. The V gene's germline CDR1 is KGHDR and CDR2 SFDVKD. V dropped 4 bases and J dropped 0 bases, with 12 bases sitting between them. CDR3 in amino acids: CATSDPGQSSGANVLTF. In DNA form, the CDR3 reads TGTGCCACCAGTGACCCGGGCCAGTCCTCTGGGGCCAACGTCCTGACTTTC.

The chain joins TRBV5-5 to TRBJ2-7, with 8 bases lining up with TRBD2. Germline V gives CDR1 SGHKS, CDR2 YYEKEE (reference sequence). J was trimmed by 5 bases and V by 0 bases; bases with no gene match: 7. This CDR3 region has 15 residues. The CDR3 loop reads CASSLGYGRADEQYF. CDR3 DNA: TGTGCCAGCAGCTTGGGGTACGGGAGGGCCGACGAGCAGTACTTC.

About this clonotype itself: A single base separates this from a much larger clone, so it may be a read error. The CDR3 spells CASSLGPPYEQYF. The CDR3, as DNA: TGCGCCAGCAGCTTGGGACCGCCCTACGAGCAGTACTTC. The chain recombines TRBV5-1 with TRBJ2-7; the D is unclear. This CDR3 region has 13 residues. V gave up 0 bases and J gave up 2 bases, with 6 bases separating them. CDR1 SGHRS and CDR2 YFSETQ come from the germline V gene.

This clonotype was observed at least ten times. The V gene is TRBV12-3 or TRBV12-4, the J gene TRBJ2-5; TRBD2 aligns across 12 bases. The CDR3 consists of 15 residues. V lost 5 bases and J lost 1; bases outside the gene matches: 2. DNA of the CDR3: TGTGCCAGCAGTCCGGGACTAGCGGGCCAAGAGACCCAGTACTTC. Translating it yields CASSPGLAGQETQYF.

The V call is TRBV27, the J call TRBJ1-2; 10 bases map to TRBD1. The CDR3 is 16 residues long. Trimming removed 4 bases from V and 4 bases from J; junction bases left unmatched: 9. Germline lookup yields CDR1 MNHEY and CDR2 SMNVEV (reference sequence). CDR3 amino acids: CASSWTGGDSGYGYTF. CDR3 coding DNA: TGTGCCAGCAGTTGGACAGGGGGGGATTCAGGCTATGGCTACACCTTC.

Ten or more counts support this clonotype. Here the CDR3 reads CSARPPGGFGGYTF. The CDR3 bases are TGCAGTGCTAGACCACCCGGGGGGTTCGGTGGCTACACCTTC. This chain uses TRBV20-1 with TRBJ1-2; D might be TRBD1 (5 bases). The CDR3 runs to 14 residues. CDR1 DFQATT and CDR2 SNEGSKA come from the germline V gene (reference sequence). The ends were cut back, 2 bases at V and 7 bases at J, with 17 bases in the middle.

The rearrangement uses TRBV5-1 and TRBJ1-2, with D possibly being TRBD1 (5 bases). The V gene lost 0 bases and the J gene lost 4 bases, with 10 bases spanning the gap. The CDR3 is 14 amino acids. CDR1 is SGHRS and CDR2 is YFSETQ in the germline V gene. The CDR3, as DNA: TGCGCCAGCAGCTTGGCCGGGACTGCCTATGGCTACACCTTC. It is translated as CASSLAGTAYGYTF.

Only a few counts were recorded for this clonotype. For the CDR3, the DNA is TGTGCCAGCTCAGTCCTACAGGGCCCTGGAAACACTGAAGCTTTCTTT. Residues: CASSVLQGPGNTEAFF. The chain is built from TRBV18 and TRBJ1-1, with D maybe TRBD1 (6 bases). Trimming took 5 bases from V and 2 from J, leaving 18 bases between them. This CDR3 has 16 amino acids. CDR1 and CDR2 (germline): KGHSH, LQKENI.

This clonotype has at least ten counts. The J gene is TRBJ2-1, the V gene TRBV24-1; 10 positions agree with TRBD2. The CDR3 is made up of 17 amino acids. The germline gives CDR1 KGHDR, CDR2 SFDVKD. J was trimmed by 0 bases and V by 4 bases; bases with no gene match: 5. For the CDR3, the DNA is TGTGCCACCAGTGAGCCAGCGGGAGGGCGCTCCTACAATGAGCAGTTCTTC. Translating gives CATSEPAGGRSYNEQFF.

The chain recombines TRBV5-5 with TRBJ1-5, with D possibly matching TRBD1 (6 bases). CDR3 length: 14 amino acids. V shed 2 bases and J shed 5 bases, with 11 bases lying between them. Germline V gene data show CDR1 as SGHKS and CDR2 as YYEKEE (reference sequence). The CDR3 region has the DNA TGTGCCAGCAGCTTTGAACAGGGCGATCAGCCCCAGCATTTT. It encodes CASSFEQGDQPQHF. The variable domain in full, with the rest retrieved from reference TRBV5-5 and TRBJ1-5, is DAGVTQSPTHLIKTRGQQVTLRCSPISGHKSVSWYQQVLGQGPQFIFQYYEKEERGRGNFPDRFSARQFPNYSSELNVNALLLGDSALYLCASSFEQGDQPQHFGDGTRLSIL.

This clonotype has just a few counts. The chain carries TRBV7-6 and TRBJ1-4, with D unresolved. V lost 3 bases and J lost 0, with 20 bases in between. Germline CDR1 reads SGHVS; CDR2 reads FNYEAQ. CDR3 length: 19 amino acids. The CDR3 sequence is CASSFTMSGRGATNEKLFF. As DNA, the CDR3 is TGTGCCAGCAGCTTCACGATGTCGGGGAGAGGTGCAACTAATGAAAAACTGTTTTTT.

This clonotype was detected a few times. The J gene is TRBJ2-3, the V gene TRBV3-1; D is possibly TRBD2 (5 bases). Trimming took 4 bases from V and 6 from J, leaving 17 bases between them. CDR1 is LGHDT, CDR2 YNNKEL, per germline (reference sequence). This CDR3 comprises 15 residues. This chain's CDR3 is CASSLRRGASDTQYF. The CDR3 DNA is TGTGCCAGCAGCCTACGACGGGGAGCGAGCGATACGCAGTATTTT.

This clonotype was detected ten times or more. V gene TRBV12-3 or TRBV12-4 combines with J gene TRBJ2-2, with 7 bases matching TRBD2. CDR3 size: 14 residues. J lost 3 bases, V lost 3 bases, and 1 base had no gene match. DNA for the CDR3: TGTGCCAGCAGTTTTCTAGCGGACACCGGGGAGCTGTTTTTT. Its protein is CASSFLADTGELFF.

This clonotype was detected many times. CDR3 sequence reads: CASSSQRGSGELFF. In DNA form, the CDR3 reads TGTGCCAGCAGCTCCCAGAGGGGAAGCGGGGAGCTGTTTTTT. This chain connects TRBV7-3 to TRBJ2-2; D tentatively reads TRBD1 or TRBD2 (5 bases each). The CDR3 is made up of 14 amino acids. V was pared by 4 bases and J by 7 bases, with 13 bases between. CDR1 and CDR2 from the germline V gene are SGHTA and FQGTGA.

This clonotype was counted ten times or more. The chain carries TRBV24-1 and TRBJ1-5; TRBD1 matches at 10 bases. Germline CDR1 KGHDR, CDR2 SFDVKD. The CDR3 runs to 19 residues. J lost 4 bases, V lost 6 bases, and 17 bases had no gene match. CDR3 DNA: TGTGCCACCAGTCCAACGGGAAGACAGGGGGCGAGAATGAATCAGCCCCAGCATTTT. Amino acids: CATSPTGRQGARMNQPQHF.

This clonotype came up many times. This chain joins TRBV5-1 and TRBJ2-3, with D unclear. Trimming stripped 0 bases from V and 6 bases from J, with 8 bases between. This CDR3 is 13 amino acids long. CDR1 and CDR2 from the germline V gene are SGHRS and YFSETQ. DNA of the CDR3: TGCGCCAGCAGCTTGGATTGGGTGGATACGCAGTATTTT. Its protein product is CASSLDWVDTQYF. Based on the CDR3 plus reference TRBV5-1 and TRBJ2-3, the full variable domain is KAGVTQTPRYLIKTRGQQVTLSCSPISGHRSVSWYQQTPGQGLQFLFEYFSETQRNKGNFPGRFSGRQFSNSRSEMNVSTLELGDSALYLCASSLDWVDTQYFGPGTRLTVL.

There are many counts of this clonotype. The chain carries TRBV25-1 and TRBJ2-7; D uncertain. CDR1 is MGHDK, CDR2 SYGVNS, per germline. V was cut by 6 bases and J by 4 bases, with 7 bases left in between. The CDR3 contains 11 residues. The CDR3 sequence: CASRPSYEQYF. As DNA, the CDR3 is TGTGCCAGCAGGCCCTCGTACGAGCAGTACTTC.

This clonotype was detected many times. J is TRBJ2-5 and V is TRBV5-1; D gene uncertain. Between the trimmed V and J ends, which lost 3 bases and 3 bases, there was a span of 18 bases. The CDR3 extends over 16 amino acids. Germline V gene lookup returns CDR1 SGHRS and CDR2 YFSETQ. The CDR3 loop is CASSWIPGLRKETQYF. The DNA for the CDR3 is TGCGCCAGCAGCTGGATCCCGGGCCTAAGGAAAGAGACCCAGTACTTC.